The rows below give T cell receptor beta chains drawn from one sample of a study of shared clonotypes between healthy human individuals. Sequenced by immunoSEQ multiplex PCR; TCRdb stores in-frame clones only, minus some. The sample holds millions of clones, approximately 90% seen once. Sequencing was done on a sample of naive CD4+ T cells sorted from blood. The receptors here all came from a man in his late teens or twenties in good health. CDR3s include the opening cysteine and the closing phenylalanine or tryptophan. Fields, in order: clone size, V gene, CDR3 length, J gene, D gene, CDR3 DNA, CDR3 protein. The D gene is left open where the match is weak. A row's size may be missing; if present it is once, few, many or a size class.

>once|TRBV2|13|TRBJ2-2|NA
TGTGCCAGCAGGGCAGACTTCACCGGGGAGCTGTTTTTT
CASRADFTGELFF
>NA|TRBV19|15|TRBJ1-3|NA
TGTGCCACCACCCGACAGGACTATTCTGGAAACACCATATATTTT
CATTRQDYSGNTIYF
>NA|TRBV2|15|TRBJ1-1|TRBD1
TGTGCCAGCAGATTAAGACAGGGTGGGAACACTGAAGCTTTCTTT
CASRLRQGGNTEAFF
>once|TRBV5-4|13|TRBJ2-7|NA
TGTGCCAGCAGCTTGGTAGACGGCAAGGAGCAGTACTTC
CASSLVDGKEQYF
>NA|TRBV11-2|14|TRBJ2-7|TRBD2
TGTGCCAGCACGAGCGGGAGCCACTCCTACGAGCAGTACTTC
CASTSGSHSYEQYF
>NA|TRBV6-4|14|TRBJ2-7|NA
TGTGCCAGCAGTGAAGAACAGGGACCCTACGAGCAGTACTTC
CASSEEQGPYEQYF
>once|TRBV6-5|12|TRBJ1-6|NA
TGTGCCAGCAGGTCTATTCCGTTGCCCCTCCACTTT
CASRSIPLPLHF
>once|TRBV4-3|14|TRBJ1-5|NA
TGCGCCAGCAGCCAAGATAATAGCAATCAGCCCCAGCATTTT
CASSQDNSNQPQHF
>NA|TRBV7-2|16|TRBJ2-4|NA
TGTGCCAGCAGCTTAGTGGGCGGGGAGGTCAAAAACATTCAGTACTTC
CASSLVGGEVKNIQYF
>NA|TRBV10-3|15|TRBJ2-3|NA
TGTGCCATCAGTGCTCAACGACTTGCAACAGATACGCAGTATTTT
CAISAQRLATDTQYF
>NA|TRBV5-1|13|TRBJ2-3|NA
TGCGCCAGCAGCACGGGCGCCCTTGGTGGTCAGTATTTT
CASSTGALGGQYF
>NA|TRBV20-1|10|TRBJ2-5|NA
TGCAGTGCTATTGGAGAGACCCAGTACTTC
CSAIGETQYF
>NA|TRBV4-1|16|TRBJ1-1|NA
TGCGCCAGCAGCCAAGAGAAGAAGCGGGTGAACACTGAAGCTTTCTTT
CASSQEKKRVNTEAFF
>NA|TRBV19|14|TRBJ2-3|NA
TGTGCCAGTAGTACCCAGGGGATCACAGATACGCAGTATTTT
CASSTQGITDTQYF
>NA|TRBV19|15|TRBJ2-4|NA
TGTGCCAGTAGTATAGAGGGAACGGGCCAAAACATTCAGTACTTC
CASSIEGTGQNIQYF
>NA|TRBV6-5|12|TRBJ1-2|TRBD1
TGTGCCAGCAGCACCTGGACAGGTCCAGTTTACTTC
CASSTWTGPVYF
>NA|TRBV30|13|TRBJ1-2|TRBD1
TGTGCCTGGAGTGCAGGGACAGGGAAAGGCTACACCTTC
CAWSAGTGKGYTF
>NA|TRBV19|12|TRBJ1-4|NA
TGTGCCAGTAGTATACAGGGAGGAAAACTGTTTTTT
CASSIQGGKLFF
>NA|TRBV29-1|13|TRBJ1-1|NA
TGCAGCGTTGCCAGGGTTATGTTAACTGAAGCTTTCTTT
CSVARVMLTEAFF
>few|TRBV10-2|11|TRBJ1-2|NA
TGCGCCAGCAGTGAGTCGAGCGGCTACACCTTC
CASSESSGYTF
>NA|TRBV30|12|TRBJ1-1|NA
TGTGCCTGGAGCCAACCAGACAGTGAAGCTTTCTTT
CAWSQPDSEAFF
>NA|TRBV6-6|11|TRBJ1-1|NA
TGTGCCAGCGGCCGCGGGACTGAAGCTTTCTTT
CASGRGTEAFF
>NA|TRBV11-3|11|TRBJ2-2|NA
TGTGCCAGCAGCCCGACCGGGGAGCTGTTTTTT
CASSPTGELFF
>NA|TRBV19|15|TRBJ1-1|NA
TGTGCCAGTAGTATTCGCTTTGTGGGGAGCACTGAAGCTTTCTTT
CASSIRFVGSTEAFF
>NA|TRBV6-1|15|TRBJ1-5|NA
TGTGCCAGCAGTGAGTTGGACAGCGTAGATCAGCCCCAGCATTTT
CASSELDSVDQPQHF
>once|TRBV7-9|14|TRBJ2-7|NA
TGTGCCAGCAGCTTAAGGGATCTCTCAAGCGAGCAGTACTTC
CASSLRDLSSEQYF
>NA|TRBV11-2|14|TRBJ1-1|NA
TGTGCCAGCAGCTTACCGGGACTTAACACTGAAGCTTTCTTT
CASSLPGLNTEAFF
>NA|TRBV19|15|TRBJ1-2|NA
TGTGCCAGTAGACAAGGACAGTTCGCTAACTATGGCTACACCTTC
CASRQGQFANYGYTF
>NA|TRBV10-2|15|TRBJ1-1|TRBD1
TGCGCCAGCAGTGAGAACCCAGGGGGGAGCACTGAAGCTTTCTTT
CASSENPGGSTEAFF
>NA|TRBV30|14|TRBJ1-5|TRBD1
TGTGCCTGGAGGACGACAGGGGTAGGTCAGCCCCAGCATTTT
CAWRTTGVGQPQHF
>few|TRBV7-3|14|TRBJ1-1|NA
TGTGCCAGCAGCTCCCAGGGTGGGAACACTGAAGCTTTCTTT
CASSSQGGNTEAFF
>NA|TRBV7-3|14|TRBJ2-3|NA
TGTGCCAGCAGCGAAGGGTCCATCACAGATACGCAGTATTTT
CASSEGSITDTQYF
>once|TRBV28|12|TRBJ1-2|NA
TGTGCCAGCAGCCCTCTACCCTATGGCTACACCTTC
CASSPLPYGYTF
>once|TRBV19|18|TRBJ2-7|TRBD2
TGTGCCAGTAGTATATGGTCTAGCGGGAGTTTCGGACCGGGCGAGCAGTACTTC
CASSIWSSGSFGPGEQYF
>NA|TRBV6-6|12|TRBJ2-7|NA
TGTGCCAGCAGAAACGGCTTGGACGAGCAGTACTTC
CASRNGLDEQYF
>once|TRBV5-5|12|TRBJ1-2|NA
TGTGCCAGCAGCTCCAACCAGGGAGGCTACACCTTC
CASSSNQGGYTF
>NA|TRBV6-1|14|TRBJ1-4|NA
TGTGCCAGCGGAGACCGTGCGATTAATGAAAAACTGTTTTTT
CASGDRAINEKLFF
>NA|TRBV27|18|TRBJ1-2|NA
TGTGCCAGCAGTTTAGGGGTCAGGGGAGCCCCTTCTGACTATGGCTACACCTTC
CASSLGVRGAPSDYGYTF
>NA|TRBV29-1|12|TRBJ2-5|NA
TGCAGCGTTGTGGCCGGACAAGAGACCCAGTACTTC
CSVVAGQETQYF
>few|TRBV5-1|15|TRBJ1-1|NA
TGCGCCAGCAGCGTGGCGGGGGGTGGACCAACTGAAGCTTTCTTT
CASSVAGGGPTEAFF
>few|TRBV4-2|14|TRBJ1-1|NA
TGTGCCAGCAGCCAAGACAGCCGATACACTGAAGCTTTCTTT
CASSQDSRYTEAFF
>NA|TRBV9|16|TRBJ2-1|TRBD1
TGTGCCAGCAGCGTAGCTTTGGACAGGGGAAGCAATGAGCAGTTCTTC
CASSVALDRGSNEQFF
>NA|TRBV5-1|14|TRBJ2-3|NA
TGCGCCAGCACCGGGCGGGAATCCACAGATACGCAGTATTTT
CASTGRESTDTQYF
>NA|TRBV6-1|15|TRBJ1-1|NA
TGTGCCAGCAGTGCGTTCGGGACACCGAACACTGAAGCTTTCTTT
CASSAFGTPNTEAFF
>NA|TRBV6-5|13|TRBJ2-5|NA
TGTGCCAGCAGTTACCAGCGTGGAGAGACCCAGTACTTC
CASSYQRGETQYF
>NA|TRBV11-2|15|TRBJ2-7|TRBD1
TGTGCCAGCACCCCAACACCGGGACAGGGCTACGAGCAGTACTTC
CASTPTPGQGYEQYF
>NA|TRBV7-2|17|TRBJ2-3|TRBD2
TGTGCCAGCAGCGTAGGGACTAGCGGGAGTATAACAGATACGCAGTATTTT
CASSVGTSGSITDTQYF
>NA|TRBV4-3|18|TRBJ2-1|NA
TGCGCCAGCAGCCAAGCCTTCCCAGCACGGGGCTCCTACAATGAGCAGTTCTTC
CASSQAFPARGSYNEQFF
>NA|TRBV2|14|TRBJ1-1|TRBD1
TGTGCCAGCCGAGGACAGGGGGGAGGCACTGAAGCTTTCTTT
CASRGQGGGTEAFF